The following is a TCR beta chain sequence with its context. The antigen is not known. The data are from a study of OX40 agonist ivuxolimab in advanced cancers. Notes on the study in general: In the 0.1 to 3.0 mg/kg range, CD4+ and CD8+ blood T cells had expanded clonally by week 6.

There are 13 residues in the CDR3. Deletions cut 4 bases from V and 5 bases from J, with 11 bases between. Germline lookup yields CDR1 MGHDK and CDR2 SYGVNS. The repertoire was sequenced with immunoSEQ multiplex PCR; TCRdb's copy has only in-frame clones and lacks some. The profile shows 29,000 or so clones, nearly 95% of them singletons. The material sequenced was CD4+ or CD8+ T cells sorted from blood, taken in a trial of the OX40 agonist ivuxolimab. This receptor was identified in an adult with an advanced solid tumor such as melanoma, head and neck, liver or kidney cancer. V is TRBV25-1 and J is TRBJ1-2; TRBD1 is a possible D gene (6 bases). CDR3 protein: CASSGNRDYGYTF. In nucleotides, the CDR3 is TGTGCCAGCAGTGGGAACAGGGATTATGGCTACACCTTC.